This TCR beta chain was identified during a study of cytomegalovirus exposure and HLA in healthy donors. General study results and limits: The listing of 150 or so TCR beta chains classed them as cytomegalovirus-associated. A prior analysis recorded that most TCR beta V segments were productive about 87% or about 30% of the time.

Everyone who donated was a healthy bone marrow donor. Deletions cut 11 bases from V and 4 bases from J, with 21 bases between. Germline V gene sequence: CDR1 MDHEN, CDR2 SYDVKM. The CDR3 has 16 amino acids. With regard to this clone: As yet, its antigen is unknown.

The PCR ran on 60 Vbeta and 13 Jbeta primers. Only in-frame clones appear in the TCRdb table, and some are missing; sequencing was by immunoSEQ multiplex PCR. The data hold about 90,000 clones, with roughly 63% observed a single time. The rearrangement uses TRBV28 and TRBJ1-6, with no clear D. The clonotype comes from a woman aged 50 to 60 in good health and CMV-seropositive. The material sequenced was PBMCs. CDR3 region: CAAKMGVAEYNSPLHF. The CDR3 coding sequence is TGTGCCGCCAAGATGGGAGTTGCGGAATATAATTCACCCCTCCACTTT.